The 8 T cell receptor beta chains listed next were all sequenced from one sample in a study of T cell changes during pregnancy in multiple sclerosis (dated by TCRdb to between 2017 and 2020). Library method: the immunoSEQ multiplex PCR assay. This immuneACCESS table, as held by TCRdb, lists in-frame sequences with V and J called but not all clones. Of the missing ones, under half trace to an unresolved V gene in checked studies; the others have no known cause. The sample profile shows around 40,000 clones; about 90% of them were found once. Clones ranked in the top ten supply more than 0.55% of the sample. Specimen: CD4+ T cells from peripheral blood mononuclear cells, collected before pregnancy. These receptors all stem from a female donor with multiple sclerosis, enrolled in a pregnancy study.

V is TRBV11-2 and J is TRBJ2-5, with TRBD1 as a possible D gene (5 bases). Germline values: CDR1 SGHAT, CDR2 FQNNGV. Trimming cost V 3 bases and J 0 bases, with 14 bases left between them. This CDR3 region has 16 residues. DNA of the CDR3: TGTGCCAGCAGCTTTACCCTTAGGACATACCAAGAGACCCAGTACTTC. Protein product: CASSFTLRTYQETQYF.

The V gene is TRBV6-6, the J gene TRBJ2-6, with D possibly being TRBD1 (5 bases). CDR3 length: 16 amino acids. Per the germline V gene, CDR1 is MNHNY and CDR2 is SVGAGI (reference sequence). Trimming shortened V by 8 bases and J by 0 bases, and 14 bases separated the two germline ends. The CDR3 sequence: CASQLSQGSGANVLTF. For the CDR3, the DNA is TGTGCCAGCCAGTTAAGTCAGGGCTCTGGGGCCAACGTCCTGACTTTC.

The chain uses TRBV5-1 and TRBJ2-7, with a weak D call TRBD1 (5 bases). V shed 2 bases and J shed 4 bases, with 19 bases lying between them. Per germline, CDR1 SGHRS and CDR2 YFSETQ. The CDR3 consists of 16 residues. This CDR3 is CASSFSPPDRGYEQYF. DNA for the CDR3: TGCGCCAGCAGCTTTTCCCCTCCCGACAGAGGATACGAGCAGTACTTC.

The chain is built from TRBV6-4 and TRBJ2-5; 10 positions match TRBD1. Trimming took 5 bases from V and 5 from J; bases not matched to a gene: 8. The CDR3 sequence is 15 residues long. Germline CDR1 reads MRHNA; CDR2 reads SNTAGT. CDR3 bases: TGTGCCAGCAGTTACCGGGACAGGGGCTGGGAGACCCAGTACTTC. Amino acid sequence: CASSYRDRGWETQYF.

The CDR3, as DNA: TGCAGCGTTGAAGGAGCCCCCGGGACAGGTCTCTATGGCTACACCTTC. The encoded protein is CSVEGAPGTGLYGYTF. The rearrangement links TRBV29-1 to TRBJ1-2; 8 nucleotides match TRBD1. The trim removed 1 base at V and 4 bases at J, leaving 11 bases unmatched. CDR3 length equals 16 residues. Looked up from germline, CDR1 is SQVTM and CDR2 is ANQGSEA.

The chain uses TRBV6-6 and TRBJ1-6, with a weak D call TRBD1 (6 bases). The V end lost 6 bases, the J end lost 2 bases, and 8 bases lay between the germline ends. This CDR3 contains 14 residues. Germline V gene data show CDR1 as MNHNY and CDR2 as SVGAGI (reference sequence). CDR3 in DNA: TGTGCCAGCAGACAGGGAACCTATAATTCACCCCTCCACTTT. Amino acid sequence: CASRQGTYNSPLHF.

The chain carries TRBV5-1 and TRBJ2-5, with D possibly being TRBD1 (5 bases). Trimming cost V 1 base and J 5 bases, with 18 bases left between them. Looked up from germline, CDR1 is SGHRS and CDR2 is YFSETQ. The CDR3 is 16 residues long. CDR3 protein: CASSLRFGQGFETQYF. Written as DNA, the CDR3 is TGCGCCAGCAGCTTGAGATTCGGGCAGGGATTTGAGACCCAGTACTTC.

The V and J genes are TRBV28 and TRBJ2-1; maybe TRBD2 (6 bases). With 7 bases removed from V and 4 bases from J, the gap between germline ends came to 20 bases. The CDR3 runs to 16 residues. Germline values: CDR1 MDHEN, CDR2 SYDVKM. This CDR3 is CASNRRAGLPYNEQFF. The CDR3 bases are TGTGCCAGCAACCGGAGGGCAGGACTACCATACAATGAGCAGTTCTTC.